The 19 T cell receptor beta chains in this list originate from one sample, sequenced in a study of radiation and T cells in renal cell carcinoma. Described time point: blood 2 weeks post-SBRT. As for treatment: 15 Gy SBRT to primary tumor, nephrectomy 4 weeks later. The assay was immunoSEQ multiplex PCR, and TCRdb's table has in-frame clones only and misses some. There are tens of thousands of clones in the sample; around 86% occur only once, and more than 20% lies in the top ten. The input for sequencing was blood, taken from a patient whose treatment included radiotherapy and nephrectomy. Receptors were obtained from a woman aged 45-60 years with renal cell carcinoma.

The gene calls are TRBV7-9 and TRBJ2-3; TRBD1 agrees at 10 bases. The germline gives CDR1 SEHNR, CDR2 FQNEAQ (reference sequence). Trimming at V came to 5 bases and at J to 5 bases, leaving 10 bases not matched to a gene. The length of the CDR3 is 16 residues. The CDR3 sequence: CASSDSDRGRRDTQYF. The CDR3 DNA reads TGTGCCAGCAGCGATAGTGACAGGGGGCGACGAGATACGCAGTATTTT.

The genes are TRBV6-4 and TRBJ2-3, with 9 bases matching TRBD2. Germline lookup yields CDR1 MRHNA and CDR2 SNTAGT. Unmatched junction bases numbered 9, after V lost 6 bases and J lost 2 bases. The CDR3 sequence is 16 residues long. In nucleotides, the CDR3 is TGTGCCAGCAGCCTAAGACTAGCGGAGGACACAGATACGCAGTATTTT. It encodes CASSLRLAEDTDTQYF.

CDR3 sequence: CASSREGSATFRGELFF. Written as DNA, the CDR3 is TGTGCCAGCAGCCGAGAGGGGAGCGCTACTTTTAGGGGGGAGCTGTTTTTT. The genes are TRBV9 and TRBJ2-2, with D perhaps TRBD1 or TRBD2 (5 bases each). Germline V gene lookup returns CDR1 SGDLS and CDR2 YYNGEE. V lost 4 bases and J lost 8, with 24 bases in between. This CDR3 is built from 17 residues.

The V and J genes are TRBV7-8 and TRBJ1-2; 7 bases are a match to TRBD1. CDR1 is SGHVS and CDR2 is FQNEAQ in the germline V gene. Trimming took 5 bases from V and 2 from J; bases not matched to a gene: 2. The CDR3 consists of 13 residues. CDR3 amino acids: CASSPGQNYGYTF. The CDR3 bases are TGTGCCAGCAGCCCGGGACAGAACTATGGCTACACCTTC.

The V call is TRBV11-2, the J call TRBJ1-3; 12 bases align to TRBD1. With V trimmed by 6 bases and J by 7 bases, 7 bases remained unmatched. There are 15 residues in the CDR3. Germline V gene sequence: CDR1 SGHAT, CDR2 FQNNGV. CDR3 DNA: TGTGCCAGCAGTTCCGGGACAGGGGGCTGGAACACCATATATTTT. Translated, it gives CASSSGTGGWNTIYF.

The chain uses TRBV6-4 and TRBJ2-1; 10 nucleotides align to TRBD2. Trimming cost V 3 bases and J 9 bases; bases outside gene matches: 5. Germline values: CDR1 MRHNA, CDR2 SNTAGT. This CDR3 is 14 amino acids long. The CDR3 nucleotides are TGTGCCAGCAGTGAGACTAGCGGGCTAACTGAGCAGTTCTTC. Protein product: CASSETSGLTEQFF.

This chain joins TRBV18 and TRBJ2-1; D possibly uses TRBD1 or TRBD2 (6 bases each). Germline V gene data show CDR1 as KGHSH and CDR2 as LQKENI. V was cut by 0 bases and J by 4 bases, with 13 bases left in between. The CDR3 is 16 residues long. CDR3 nucleotides: TGTGCCAGCTCACCACCGGGACAAGGGGGGTACAATGAGCAGTTCTTC. Its protein product is CASSPPGQGGYNEQFF.

The chain recombines TRBV19 with TRBJ2-1; weak D call: TRBD2 (6 bases). V gave up 3 bases and J gave up 4 bases, with 13 bases separating them. The CDR3 is 15 amino acids. In germline, CDR1 is LNHDA, CDR2 SQIVND (reference sequence). The CDR3 sequence is CASSILGGEYNEQFF. For the CDR3, the DNA is TGTGCCAGTAGTATTCTGGGGGGAGAGTACAATGAGCAGTTCTTC.

This chain joins TRBV10-3 and TRBJ2-7, with TRBD1 identical over 10 bases. CDR1 and CDR2 (germline): ENHRY, SYGVKD. Germline trimming cut 2 bases from V and 5 bases from J; bases unmatched to any gene: 6. The CDR3 sequence is 15 residues long. This chain's CDR3 is CAISEPGTGANEQYF. The CDR3 bases are TGTGCCATCAGTGAGCCCGGGACAGGGGCCAACGAGCAGTACTTC.

This chain connects TRBV30 to TRBJ2-6; weak D call: TRBD2 (6 bases). With 1 base removed from V and 0 bases from J, the gap between germline ends came to 7 bases. The CDR3 has 15 amino acids. Germline loops: CDR1 GTSNPN, CDR2 SVGIG (reference sequence). This CDR3 is CAWSGGLSGANVLTF. In nucleotides, the CDR3 is TGTGCCTGGAGTGGGGGACTCTCTGGGGCCAACGTCCTGACTTTC. Combining the CDR3 with reference TRBV30 and TRBJ2-6 gives the whole variable domain SQTIHQWPATLVQPVGSPLSLECTVEGTSNPNLYWYRQAAGRGLQLLFYSVGIGQISSEVPQNLSASRPQDRQFILSSKKLLLSDSGFYLCAWSGGLSGANVLTFGAGSRLTVL.

Only a few counts were recorded for this clone. The chain combines TRBV27 with TRBJ1-1; D is unresolved. The V end lost 4 bases, the J end lost 6 bases, and 9 bases lay between the germline ends. From germline, CDR1 is MNHEY and CDR2 SMNVEV (reference sequence). The CDR3 covers 12 residues. The DNA for the CDR3 is TGTGCCAGCAGTTCCTGGATGGCTGAAGCTTTCTTT. As protein: CASSSWMAEAFF.

This chain connects TRBV30 to TRBJ2-1; 9 positions agree with TRBD2. Germline V lookup: CDR1 GTSNPN, CDR2 SVGIG (reference sequence). The ends lost 0 bases at V and 9 bases at J; junction bases unmatched: 9. The CDR3 has 15 residues. The DNA of the CDR3 is TGTGCCTGGAGTGTGATAGCGGGGGTCCAAAGTGAGCAGTTCTTC. Amino acids: CAWSVIAGVQSEQFF.

This sequence joins TRBV4-1 and TRBJ2-2, with 7 bases fitting TRBD2. The ends lost 5 bases at V and 3 bases at J; junction bases unmatched: 3. Germline CDR1 MGHRA, CDR2 YSYEKL. The CDR3 loop spans 14 amino acids. The DNA of the CDR3 is TGCGCCAGCAGCTCCCGGGAGGACACCGGGGAGCTGTTTTTT. It encodes CASSSREDTGELFF.

V usage is TRBV6-5 and J usage is TRBJ1-2; 8 positions match TRBD1. V dropped 6 bases and J dropped 3; count of bases not matched to a gene: 6. In germline, CDR1 is MNHEY, CDR2 SVGAGI. This CDR3 is built from 14 residues. The DNA for the CDR3 is TGTGCCAGCAGCCCCGGACAGGGCGACTATGGCTACACCTTC. It specifies CASSPGQGDYGYTF.

The rearrangement joins TRBV7-9 to TRBJ2-7; TRBD2 agrees at 14 bases. The CDR3 runs 16 residues. From germline, CDR1 is SEHNR and CDR2 FQNEAQ (reference sequence). J lost 6 bases, V lost 5 bases, and 9 bases had no gene match. DNA for the CDR3: TGTGCCAGCAGCCCCCGGGGACTAGCGGGAGTAGGCGAGCAGTACTTC. Translated: CASSPRGLAGVGEQYF. Supplemented by reference TRBV7-9 and TRBJ2-7, the full variable domain reads DTGVSQNPRHKITKRGQNVTFRCDPISEHNRLYWYRQTLGQGPEFLTYFQNEAQLEKSRLLSDRFSAERPKGSFSTLEIQRTEQGDSAMYLCASSPRGLAGVGEQYFGPGTRLTVT.

V gene TRBV5-1 combines with J gene TRBJ2-5; D perhaps matches TRBD2 (6 bases). The CDR3 extends over 14 amino acids. V was clipped by 3 bases and J by 2 bases, with 11 bases between them. Germline CDR1 SGHRS, CDR2 YFSETQ. This CDR3 is CASSWRGLQETQYF. CDR3 DNA sequence: TGCGCCAGCAGCTGGAGGGGACTTCAAGAGACCCAGTACTTC.

The rearrangement links TRBV10-3 to TRBJ1-1; unclear D gene. CDR1 ENHRY and CDR2 SYGVKD come from the germline V gene. The V end was cut by 10 bases, the J end by 3 bases, with 12 bases between. The CDR3 is 12 residues long. CDR3 protein: CATVDGYTEAFF. For the CDR3, the DNA is TGTGCCACCGTCGACGGATACACTGAAGCTTTCTTT.

This chain joins TRBV5-1 and TRBJ2-3; D is unclear. V dropped 3 bases and J dropped 0 bases, with 11 bases sitting between them. CDR1 is SGHRS, CDR2 YFSETQ, per germline. This CDR3 has 15 residues. This CDR3 reads CASSYLTPSTDTQYF. The CDR3 DNA follows: TGCGCCAGCAGCTACCTGACACCTAGCACAGATACGCAGTATTTT.

The chain is built from TRBV7-2 and TRBJ1-2; TRBD1 might be the D (5 bases). The CDR3 covers 15 residues. With 0 bases removed from V and 4 bases from J, the gap between germline ends came to 12 bases. CDR1 is SGHTA and CDR2 is FQGNSA in the germline V gene. CDR3 residues: CASSLAQGAGYGYTF. The CDR3 DNA is TGTGCCAGCAGCTTAGCGCAGGGCGCCGGCTATGGCTACACCTTC.